This TCR beta chain was sequenced for a study of identifying expanded T cells in peripheral blood. During the collection period, no donor immune events like infections were recorded. Produced via immunoSEQ multiplex PCR; TCRdb's table is partial and in-frame only. The sample records 85,000 to 95,000 clones, 88% being singletons. Broader study findings: Variance in clone template counts between roughly two-week samples significantly increased with total template count across all healthy donors.

As for this clone: Its antigen remains unidentified.

Trimming shortened V by 3 bases and J by 10 bases, and 24 bases separated the two germline ends. This CDR3 spans 16 amino acids. CDR1 is MDHEN, CDR2 SYDVKM, per germline. This receptor was identified in a person aged 18-70 years in good health. The V call is TRBV28, the J call TRBJ1-2; D is ambiguous. Sequencing used blood. The CDR3 DNA sequence: TGTGCCAGCAGTTTTGCAGGTGGTGGACCGCCCCCAGACTACACCTTC. Translation gives CASSFAGGGPPPDYTF.